The 31 T cell receptor beta chains given below trace back to one sample, sequenced in a study of Graves' ophthalmopathy and Graves' hyperthyroidism. RNA transcripts served as template for amplifying TCR beta CDR3 sequences. The workflow started with a first-round RT-PCR run with HTBI primers and then moved on to a second-round multiplex PCR. TCRdb passed the multiplex PCR reads through MiXCR, listing each CDR3 protein once. Seen here are about 380,000 distinct CDR3 sequences, 15% observed once, and the top ten hold around 6.6%. Sequencing was performed on peripheral blood. All receptors come from a woman younger than 35 with stable Graves' hyperthyroidism.

This clonotype was recorded many times. The V call is TRBV20-1, the J call TRBJ2-7; 12 bases are shared with TRBD1. J gave up 6 bases and V 3 bases, and 6 bases lay outside the gene matches. This CDR3 is built from 14 residues. The germline V gene encodes CDR1 DFQATT and CDR2 SNEGSKA (reference sequence). CDR3 loop: CSASQGTGGAEQYF. The CDR3 bases are TGCAGTGCTAGTCAGGGGACAGGGGGCGCCGAGCAGTACTTC.

This clonotype showed up many times. In nucleotides, the CDR3 is TGTGCCAGCAGCTCACCGGGAGGGCGGTCAAGGGGCAAAAACATTCAGTACTTC. It yields the protein CASSSPGGRSRGKNIQYF. The V gene is TRBV9, the J gene TRBJ2-4; 8 bases map to TRBD2. The CDR3 loop spans 18 amino acids. In germline, CDR1 is SGDLS, CDR2 YYNGEE. The V segment lost 4 bases and the J segment 3 bases; nucleotides outside the gene matches: 15. Based on the CDR3 plus reference TRBV9 and TRBJ2-4, the full variable domain is DSGVTQTPKHLITATGQRVTLRCSPRSGDLSVYWYQQSLDQGLQFLIQYYNGEERAKGNILERFSAQQFPDLHSELNLSSLELGDSALYFCASSSPGGRSRGKNIQYFGAGTRLSVL.

About this clonotype: The conserved closing phenylalanine or tryptophan is absent in this CDR3, likely reflecting a read error. The chain joins TRBV5-6 to TRBJ1-2, with 9 bases matching TRBD1. Germline V gene sequence: CDR1 SGHDT, CDR2 YYEEEE. This CDR3 has 14 amino acids. With 4 bases clipped from V and 2 bases from J, the junction kept 3 bases outside the gene matches. CDR3 sequence: CASSPGTGNYGYTL. Here the CDR3 DNA reads TGTGCCAGCAGCCCTGGGACAGGGAACTATGGCTACACCTTG.

This clonotype was detected many times. The J gene is TRBJ1-1, the V gene TRBV11-3; D unclear. Germline V gene sequence: CDR1 SGHNT, CDR2 YENEEA. The CDR3 extends over 15 amino acids. V shed 1 base and J shed 1 base, with 10 bases lying between them. The CDR3 sequence is CASSLGRLSNTEAFF. The CDR3 coding sequence is TGTGCCAGCAGCTTAGGACGGCTGTCGAACACTGAAGCTTTCTTT.

Many counts were recorded for this clonotype. The genes are TRBV7-9 and TRBJ1-2; 8 bases line up with TRBD1. The V gene end was trimmed by 5 bases and the J gene end by 4 bases; junction bases not matched to a gene: 9. Germline CDR1 is SEHNR and CDR2 is FQNEAQ (reference sequence). The CDR3 extends over 15 amino acids. The CDR3 protein is CASSARTGWSYGYTF. The CDR3 nucleotides are TGTGCCAGCAGCGCAAGGACAGGGTGGAGCTATGGCTACACCTTC. Variable domain in full (rest from reference TRBV7-9 and TRBJ1-2): DTGVSQNPRHKITKRGQNVTFRCDPISEHNRLYWYRQTLGQGPEFLTYFQNEAQLEKSRLLSDRFSAERPKGSFSTLEIQRTEQGDSAMYLCASSARTGWSYGYTFGSGTRLTVV.

This clonotype showed up many times. The V gene is TRBV6-2 or TRBV6-3, the J gene TRBJ1-1, with D unclear. CDR3 length: 13 amino acids. CDR1 is MNHEY, CDR2 SVGEGT, per germline. V dropped 6 bases and J dropped 8 bases, with 16 bases sitting between them. CDR3 in DNA: TGTGCCAGCAGCCCCTTACGGGGAGGGGAAGCTTTCTTT. Translated, it gives CASSPLRGGEAFF.

This clonotype was recorded a few times. For the CDR3, the DNA is TGTGCCAGCAGTTTAAGGGAGCCCGGGGAGCTGTTTTTT. It yields the protein CASSLREPGELFF. The chain has TRBV12-3 or TRBV12-4 and TRBJ2-2; maybe TRBD2 (5 bases). Trimming removed 2 bases from V and 6 bases from J, with 7 bases in between. The length of the CDR3 is 13 residues.

V is TRBV6-2 or TRBV6-3 and J is TRBJ1-1; unclear D gene. The CDR3 extends over 12 amino acids. V dropped 0 bases and J dropped 7 bases, with 6 bases sitting between them. Germline V CDR1 and CDR2: MNHEY, SVGEGT. CDR3 protein: CASSYSPGEAFF. DNA of the CDR3: TGTGCCAGCAGTTACTCGCCGGGTGAAGCTTTCTTT.

This clonotype was detected ten times or more. The chain carries TRBV4-2 and TRBJ2-2; D might be TRBD1 (6 bases). The V end was cut by 0 bases, the J end by 4 bases, with 12 bases between. Per germline, CDR1 LGHNA and CDR2 YNFKEQ. CDR3 size: 16 residues. This CDR3 is CASSQDQGISTGELFF. CDR3 coding DNA: TGTGCCAGCAGCCAAGATCAGGGGATCAGCACCGGGGAGCTGTTTTTT.

Comments on this clonotype: This could be a read error, since a much larger clone is one nucleotide away. The chain joins TRBV24-1 to TRBJ2-5, with D unresolved. V gave up 2 bases and J gave up 5 bases, with 23 bases separating them. The CDR3 length is 18 residues. Looked up from germline, CDR1 is KGHDR and CDR2 is SFDVKD. CDR3 nucleotides: TGTGCCACCAGTGATTCCCGGGCCCCGGATTGGGCTTGGGAGACCCAGTACTTC. Its protein is CATSDSRAPDWAWETQYF.

This clonotype was counted many times. The chain recombines TRBV7-8 with TRBJ2-5; 7 nucleotides agree with TRBD2. The V gene end was trimmed by 4 bases and the J gene end by 5 bases; junction bases not matched to a gene: 10. The CDR3 has 15 residues. Germline CDR1 reads SGHVS; CDR2 reads FQNEAQ. The CDR3 reads CASSSSGGSWETQYF. The CDR3 DNA reads TGTGCCAGCAGCTCGTCGGGGGGATCGTGGGAGACCCAGTACTTC.

This clonotype was observed at least ten times. The V gene is TRBV2, the J gene TRBJ1-1, with D maybe TRBD1 (6 bases). V lost 5 bases to trimming and J lost 0 bases, with 13 bases between them. The CDR3 spans 15 residues. CDR1 SNHLY and CDR2 FYNNEI come from the germline V gene. This chain's CDR3 is CASSRDQGLNTEAFF. The CDR3 DNA sequence: TGTGCCAGCAGTAGGGATCAGGGGTTGAACACTGAAGCTTTCTTT.

Remarks on this clonotype: Given a much more abundant clone one base away, this may be a read error. Because the CDR3 is missing its conserved closing phenylalanine or tryptophan, this is likely a read error. The chain recombines TRBV6-1 with TRBJ2-2; the match to TRBD2 covers 7 bases. J lost 3 bases, V lost 5 bases, and 3 bases had no gene match. In germline, CDR1 is MNHNS, CDR2 SASEGT. The CDR3 totals 14 residues. The CDR3 DNA is TGTGCCAGCAGTAGCGGGGAAGACACCGGGGAGCTGTTTTAT. Its protein product is CASSSGEDTGELFY.

This clonotype was seen at least ten times. The rearrangement joins TRBV13 to TRBJ2-7, with 7 bases identical to TRBD1. J was trimmed by 7 bases and V by 4 bases; bases with no gene match: 10. Per germline, CDR1 PRHDT and CDR2 FYEKMQ (reference sequence). The CDR3 has 14 amino acids. The CDR3, as DNA: TGTGCCAGCAGCTCCCGACAGGGCCTAGGTGAGCAGTACTTC. As protein: CASSSRQGLGEQYF.

This clonotype was recorded many times. The rearrangement joins TRBV6-4 to TRBJ2-7, with unresolved D. CDR1 MRHNA and CDR2 SNTAGT come from the germline V gene. CDR3 size: 21 residues. Deletions cut 4 bases from V and 2 bases from J, with 33 bases between. This chain's CDR3 is CASSASNNIRTDPFAPYEQYF. CDR3 coding DNA: TGTGCCAGCAGTGCCTCGAACAACATTAGGACCGACCCTTTCGCGCCCTACGAGCAGTACTTC.

This clonotype was seen ten or more times. The genes are TRBV12-5 and TRBJ2-7; 7 bases map to TRBD1. Per germline, CDR1 LGHNT and CDR2 FRNRAP. The CDR3 covers 17 residues. The junction had 11 bases not matched to a gene; V was cut back by 2 bases and J by 1 base. CDR3 in amino acids: CASGLPFRDSSSYEQYF. In DNA, the CDR3 is TGTGCTAGTGGTTTGCCATTCCGGGACAGTTCTTCCTACGAGCAGTACTTC. Supplemented by reference TRBV12-5 and TRBJ2-7, the full variable domain reads DARVTQTPRHKVTEMGQEVTMRCQPILGHNTVFWYRQTMMQGLELLAYFRNRAPLDDSGMPKDRFSAEMPDATLATLKIQPSEPRDSAVYFCASGLPFRDSSSYEQYFGPGTRLTVT.

This clonotype was seen only once. The chain is built from TRBV28 and TRBJ1-1; TRBD1 might be the D (6 bases). The ends were cut back, 3 bases at V and 6 bases at J, with 17 bases in the middle. From germline, CDR1 is MDHEN and CDR2 SYDVKM. The CDR3 has 15 residues. As DNA, the CDR3 is TGTGCCAGCAGTTTGGGGAAAACAGGGCTAGCTGAAGCTTTCTTT. This sequence encodes CASSLGKTGLAEAFF.

Ten or more counts support this clonotype. This chain links TRBV7-2 with TRBJ1-2; the D is unclear. The CDR3 sequence is 12 residues long. The germline V gene encodes CDR1 SGHTA and CDR2 FQGNSA. Between the trimmed V and J ends, which lost 5 bases and 7 bases, there was a span of 11 bases. The CDR3 spells CASSPRESGYTF. In nucleotides, the CDR3 is TGTGCCAGCAGCCCCCGGGAGTCTGGCTACACCTTC.

Many counts were recorded for this clonotype. The chain is built from TRBV11-1 and TRBJ1-2; 12 nucleotides match TRBD1. The germline V gene has CDR1 SGHAT and CDR2 FQDESV (reference sequence). The CDR3 consists of 16 residues. J was trimmed by 4 bases and V by 1 base; bases with no gene match: 4. CDR3: CASSLGGTGGGYGYTF. The CDR3 DNA reads as TGTGCCAGCAGCTTAGGGGGGACAGGGGGCGGCTATGGCTACACCTTC.

This clonotype was recorded many times. The V call is TRBV19, the J call TRBJ1-1, with TRBD1 as a possible D gene (5 bases). The CDR3 loop spans 14 amino acids. Per germline, CDR1 LNHDA and CDR2 SQIVND (reference sequence). The germline V and J ends were trimmed by 8 bases and 6 bases, with 19 bases remaining between them. The CDR3: CASQETNRGSEAFF. The CDR3 DNA reads as TGTGCCAGTCAGGAAACGAATAGGGGATCTGAAGCTTTCTTT.

This clonotype was detected ten times or more. This chain uses TRBV6-1 with TRBJ2-7; the D gene is possibly TRBD1 (6 bases). V gave up 2 bases and J gave up 2 bases, with 10 bases separating them. The V gene's germline CDR1 is MNHNS and CDR2 SASEGT. This CDR3 region has 14 residues. CDR3 sequence (DNA): TGTGCCAGCAGTGAAAGGGACATACCCTACGAGCAGTACTTC. The encoded protein is CASSERDIPYEQYF.

The V and J genes are TRBV6-1 and TRBJ2-7; TRBD2 aligns across 12 bases. The germline gives CDR1 MNHNS, CDR2 SASEGT. The CDR3 length is 18 residues. J gave up 1 base and V 1 base, and 8 bases lay outside the gene matches. The CDR3 DNA is TGTGCCAGCAGTGAAGGACTAGCGGGAGAGGCCCGATCCTACGAGCAGTACTTC. Amino acid sequence: CASSEGLAGEARSYEQYF.

This clonotype was counted many times. The chain joins TRBV11-3 to TRBJ2-5; the D is unclear. Between the trimmed V and J ends, which lost 5 bases and 2 bases, there was a span of 12 bases. Germline V gives CDR1 SGHNT, CDR2 YENEEA. This CDR3 is 14 amino acids long. The CDR3 DNA reads TGTGCCAGCAGCCGGACCCGGCGACAAGAGACCCAGTACTTC. Its translation is CASSRTRRQETQYF.

Many counts were recorded for this clonotype. The chain recombines TRBV28 with TRBJ2-7, with a weak D call TRBD1 (5 bases). Looked up from germline, CDR1 is MDHEN and CDR2 is SYDVKM. V was shortened by 3 bases and J by 9 bases, with 15 bases between the two germline ends. This CDR3 contains 13 residues. The CDR3, as DNA: TGTGCCAGCAGTTTCCAGACAGTACGAGTGCAGTACTTC. It translates to CASSFQTVRVQYF. The full variable domain, in which reference TRBV28 and TRBJ2-7 provide the parts outside the CDR3, is DVKVTQSSRYLVKRTGEKVFLECVQDMDHENMFWYRQDPGLGLRLIYFSYDVKMKEKGDIPEGYSVSREKKERFSLILESASTNQTSMYLCASSFQTVRVQYFGPGTRLTVT.

This clonotype was seen more than once but under ten times. The chain recombines TRBV11-2 with TRBJ2-7; D may correspond to TRBD1 or TRBD2 (5 bases each). CDR1 SGHAT and CDR2 FQNNGV come from the germline V gene. The CDR3 spans 14 residues. With 0 bases removed from V and 3 bases from J, the gap between germline ends came to 9 bases. The CDR3 DNA reads TGTGCCAGCAGCTTAGATGGGGGTCTCTACGAGCAGTACTTC. It translates to CASSLDGGLYEQYF.

The chain links TRBV20-1 to TRBJ1-2; tentative D call: TRBD1 (5 bases). Deletions cut 0 bases from V and 6 bases from J, with 17 bases between. CDR3 length equals 15 residues. The germline CDR1 and CDR2 sequences are DFQATT and SNEGSKA (reference sequence). CDR3 DNA sequence: TGCAGTGCTAGAGAGACGGACATCTGGGGCAATGGCTACACCTTC. Translated, it gives CSARETDIWGNGYTF.

The CDR3 protein is CASSQSTGPGLQQYF. The CDR3 region has the DNA TGTGCCAGCAGCCAGTCGACAGGCCCTGGGTTGCAGCAGTACTTC. The chain joins TRBV7-2 to TRBJ2-7; TRBD1 might be the D (6 bases). The CDR3 is 15 residues long. V was shortened by 5 bases and J by 8 bases, with 22 bases between the two germline ends. Per the germline V gene, CDR1 is SGHTA and CDR2 is FQGNSA.

The rearrangement links TRBV4-1 to TRBJ2-5; D remains ambiguous. Germline V gives CDR1 MGHRA, CDR2 YSYEKL. The V and J ends lost 0 bases and 1 base respectively, with 6 bases between them. The length of the CDR3 is 14 residues. The CDR3 protein is CASSQDTGQETQYF. CDR3 nucleotides: TGCGCCAGCAGCCAAGATACGGGCCAAGAGACCCAGTACTTC.

This clonotype was counted a few times. The V and J genes are TRBV30 and TRBJ1-1; the D gene is possibly TRBD1 (5 bases). Germline V gene sequence: CDR1 GTSNPN, CDR2 SVGIG (reference sequence). This CDR3 contains 14 residues. V was trimmed by 0 bases and J by 7 bases, leaving 15 bases between them. In DNA form, the CDR3 reads TGTGCCTGGAGTGTACGGGTGGATGGGGGTGAAGCTTTCTTT. It translates to CAWSVRVDGGEAFF.

At least ten counts were recorded for this clonotype. This sequence joins TRBV28 and TRBJ1-2; no clear D. CDR1 and CDR2 from the germline V gene are MDHEN and SYDVKM. The CDR3 contains 12 residues. The DNA of the CDR3 is TGTGGGGAAGGGAGCCCCAACTATGGCTACACCTTC. Its protein is CGEGSPNYGYTF.

This clonotype turned up a few times. This rearrangement joins TRBV6-5 to TRBJ1-2, with a possible D match to TRBD1 (5 bases). Germline CDR1 and CDR2: MNHEY and SVGAGI. The CDR3 is made up of 14 amino acids. Deletions cut 5 bases from V and 6 bases from J, with 16 bases between. The CDR3 sequence: CASSRGLQVDGYTF. The CDR3 DNA follows: TGTGCCAGCAGTCGGGGGTTACAGGTCGATGGCTACACCTTC.